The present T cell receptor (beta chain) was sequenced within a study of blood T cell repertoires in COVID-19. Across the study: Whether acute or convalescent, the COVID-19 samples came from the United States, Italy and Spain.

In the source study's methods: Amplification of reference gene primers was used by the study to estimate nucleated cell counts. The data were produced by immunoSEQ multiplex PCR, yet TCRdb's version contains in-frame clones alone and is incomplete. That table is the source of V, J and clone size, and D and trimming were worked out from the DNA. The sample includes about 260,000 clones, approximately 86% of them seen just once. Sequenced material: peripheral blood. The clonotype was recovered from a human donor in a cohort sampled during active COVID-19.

The CDR3 DNA reads as TGTGCCACCAGCAGAGGTAGCGGGAGGACTTACAATGAGCAGTTCTTC. Amino acid sequence: CATSRGSGRTYNEQFF. The chain joins TRBV15 to TRBJ2-1; 10 bases agree with TRBD2. V was pared by 1 base and J by 4 bases, with 4 bases of the junction left unmatched. The CDR3 has 16 residues. Germline CDR1 reads LNHNV; CDR2 reads YYDKDF (reference sequence).